What follows describes a single TCR beta chain. Its antigen is unknown. This same CDR3 is encoded by further DNA sequences in the sample. CDR3 length: 15 residues. CDR1 is SGHVS, CDR2 FNYEAQ, per germline. Trimming stripped 5 bases from V and 5 bases from J, with 17 bases between. Evenly divided among several immunoSEQ plates was the genomic DNA of each subset. Generated by immunoSEQ multiplex PCR, the TCRdb table keeps only in-frame clones and is missing some. The sample holds about 2.1 million clones, roughly 95% seen once. The naive CD8 fraction comprised CD45RO-negative cells positively selected for CCR7 and excluded terminally differentiated effector memory CD45RA+ cells. This sample is part of a study of shared clonotypes between healthy human individuals. Whole-study findings and limits: A few donors had around 5% of their naive CD4 clonotypes in common.

V and J are TRBV7-6 and TRBJ2-3; no reliable D call. Sequenced input: naive CD8+ T cells from PBMCs. The TCR originated in a man between 18 and 29 years old in good health. Some clones in this sample may be carry-over from other donors' samples. DNA for the CDR3: TGTGCCAGCAGCCCCCTCAAGGGTTCGGGAGATACGCAGTATTTT. Protein sequence: CASSPLKGSGDTQYF.